The rows below give T cell receptor beta chains drawn from one sample of a study of lymphopenia after photon versus proton radiotherapy. Generated by immunoSEQ multiplex PCR, the TCRdb table keeps only in-frame clones and is missing some. This table holds tens of thousands of clones, around 83% found once. The source material was peripheral blood, sampled from a patient treated with proton-based radiotherapy. The source of these receptors is a woman in her seventies with pancreatic cancer. Some clones in this sample may be carry-over from other donors' samples. CDR3s include the opening cysteine and the closing phenylalanine or tryptophan. A D gene is named only where the DNA matches it firmly. A row's size may be missing; if present it is once, few, many or a size class.

size	length	D	J	V	CDR3	DNA
NA	17	TRBD1	TRBJ2-3	TRBV7-2	CASSLAAGTAITDTQYF	TGTGCCAGCAGCTTAGCTGCCGGGACAGCAATCACAGATACGCAGTATTTT
once	14	TRBD1	TRBJ2-7	TRBV7-2	CASSLASTGHEQYF	TGTGCCAGCAGCTTAGCCTCGACAGGGCACGAGCAGTACTTC
NA	15	NA	TRBJ1-6	TRBV14	CASSQQGSNYSPLHF	TGTGCCAGCAGCCAACAGGGTTCCAATTATTCACCCCTCCACTTT
NA	13	NA	TRBJ2-1	TRBV10-1	CASSPGAYNEQFF	TGCGCCAGTTCACCCGGGGCCTACAATGAGCAGTTCTTC
NA	16	NA	TRBJ1-6	TRBV18	CASSQQESSYNSPLHF	TGTGCCAGCTCTCAACAGGAGAGCTCCTATAATTCACCCCTCCACTTT
NA	15	TRBD2	TRBJ2-1	TRBV5-1	CASSSRLAGGNEQFF	TGCGCCAGCAGCTCCCGACTAGCGGGAGGCAATGAGCAGTTCTTC
NA	13	NA	TRBJ1-5	TRBV7-9	CASSLDGHQPQHF	TGTGCCAGCAGCTTAGACGGGCATCAGCCCCAGCATTTT
NA	15	NA	TRBJ2-2	TRBV9	CASSFVGAGTGELFF	TGTGCCAGCAGCTTTGTGGGGGCCGGCACCGGGGAGCTGTTTTTT
NA	15	NA	TRBJ2-7	TRBV6-6	CASTSADLYSYEQYF	TGTGCCAGCACCTCCGCGGACTTATACTCCTACGAGCAGTACTTC
few	19	TRBD2	TRBJ2-7	TRBV4-3	CASSQEAGLAGGGMYEQYF	TGCGCCAGCAGCCAAGAGGCGGGACTAGCGGGAGGGGGTATGTACGAGCAGTACTTC
NA	14	NA	TRBJ2-3	TRBV30	CAWNFGRGTDTQYF	TGTGCCTGGAACTTTGGGCGGGGCACAGATACGCAGTATTTT
NA	13	NA	TRBJ1-1	TRBV28	CASKLGGNTEAFF	TGTGCCAGTAAACTGGGAGGGAACACTGAAGCTTTCTTT
NA	15	NA	TRBJ1-4	TRBV18	CASSPQYATNEKLFF	TGTGCCAGCTCACCCCAATATGCAACTAATGAAAAACTGTTTTTT
NA	15	NA	TRBJ1-3	TRBV11-3	CASSRDGSSGNTIYF	TGTGCCAGCAGCCGAGACGGATCATCTGGAAACACCATATATTTT
NA	13	NA	TRBJ1-2	TRBV29-1	CSVESSAKNGYTF	TGCAGCGTTGAATCGTCGGCGAAAAATGGCTACACCTTC
NA	14	TRBD2	TRBJ2-5	TRBV28	CASLLAGPGGTQYF	TGTGCCAGCTTACTAGCGGGGCCGGGAGGGACCCAGTACTTC
NA	13	NA	TRBJ2-3	TRBV10-1	CASSRRSTDTQYF	TGCGCCAGCAGCAGACGCTCGACAGATACGCAGTATTTT
NA	15	TRBD2	TRBJ2-7	TRBV27	CASSSRAGEGYEQYF	TGTGCCAGCAGTTCGCGCGCGGGAGAGGGGTACGAGCAGTACTTC
NA	14	NA	TRBJ2-7	TRBV11-2	CASSLASWGDEQYF	TGTGCCAGCAGCTTGGCATCTTGGGGGGACGAGCAGTACTTC
NA	16	TRBD2	TRBJ2-1	TRBV9	CASSFLPSGTYNEQFF	TGTGCCAGCAGCTTTCTTCCTAGCGGGACCTACAATGAGCAGTTCTTC
once	16	TRBD2	TRBJ2-7	TRBV15	CATSRDPGLAGYEQYF	TGTGCCACCAGCAGAGACCCGGGACTAGCGGGTTACGAGCAGTACTTC
NA	15	NA	TRBJ2-5	TRBV21-1	CASSVLAGEARSQYF	TGTGCCAGCAGCGTGCTAGCGGGAGAGGCCCGCTCCCAGTACTTC
NA	14	NA	TRBJ2-1	TRBV29-1	CSAREGPFSDEQFF	TGCAGCGCCCGCGAGGGTCCGTTCTCGGATGAGCAGTTCTTC